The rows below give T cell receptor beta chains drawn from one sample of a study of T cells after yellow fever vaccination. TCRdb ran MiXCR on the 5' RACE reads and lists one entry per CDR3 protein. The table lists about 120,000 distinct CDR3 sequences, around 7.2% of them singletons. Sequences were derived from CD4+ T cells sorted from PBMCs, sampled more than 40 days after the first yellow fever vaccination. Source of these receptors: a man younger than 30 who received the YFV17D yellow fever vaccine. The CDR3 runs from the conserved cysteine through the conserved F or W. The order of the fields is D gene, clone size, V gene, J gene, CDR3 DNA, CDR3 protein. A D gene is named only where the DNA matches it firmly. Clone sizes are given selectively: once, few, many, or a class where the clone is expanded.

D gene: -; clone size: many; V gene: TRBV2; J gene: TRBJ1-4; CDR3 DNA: TGTGCCAGCAGTGCCCAGGGGACAACTAATGAAAAACTGTTTTTT; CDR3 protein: CASSAQGTTNEKLFF
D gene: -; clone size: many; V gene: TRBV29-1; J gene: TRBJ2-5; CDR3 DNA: TGCAGCGTTGAAGACCCGACAGGCAGGGAGACCCAGTACTTC; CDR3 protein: CSVEDPTGRETQYF
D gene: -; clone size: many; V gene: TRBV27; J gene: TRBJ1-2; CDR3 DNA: TGTGCCAGCAGGAGTTCCAGAGGGGGCTACACCTTC; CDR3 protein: CASRSSRGGYTF
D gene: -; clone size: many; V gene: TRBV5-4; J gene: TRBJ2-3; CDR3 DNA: TGTGCCAGCAGCCAATGGGGCAGGGTCCGAGATACGCAGTATTTT; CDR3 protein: CASSQWGRVRDTQYF
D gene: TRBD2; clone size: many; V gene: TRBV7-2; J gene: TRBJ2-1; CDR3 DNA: TGTGCCAGCAGCCCGAGCGGGGGGGCGAATGAGCAGTTCTTC; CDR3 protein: CASSPSGGANEQFF
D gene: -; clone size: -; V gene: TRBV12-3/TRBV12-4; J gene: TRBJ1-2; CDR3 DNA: TGTGCCAGCACCCTGGGGGGGGAGAACTATGGCTACACCTTC; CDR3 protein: CASTLGGENYGYTF
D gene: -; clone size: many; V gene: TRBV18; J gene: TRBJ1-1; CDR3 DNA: TGTGCCAGCTCACCAGGGAACACTGAAGCTTTCTTT; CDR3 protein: CASSPGNTEAFF
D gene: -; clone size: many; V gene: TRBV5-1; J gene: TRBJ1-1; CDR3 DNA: TGCGCCAGCAGCTTGGGCGAGAACACTGAAGCTTTCTTT; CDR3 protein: CASSLGENTEAFF
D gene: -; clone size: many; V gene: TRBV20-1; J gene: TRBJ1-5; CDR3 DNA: TGCAGTGCTAGCAGGGGACGTGGCAATCAGCCCCAGCATTTT; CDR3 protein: CSASRGRGNQPQHF
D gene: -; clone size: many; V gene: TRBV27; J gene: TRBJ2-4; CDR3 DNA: TGTGCCAGAAAGGGAGCCTACAGGCTAGCCAAAAACATTCAGTACTTC; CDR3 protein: CARKGAYRLAKNIQYF
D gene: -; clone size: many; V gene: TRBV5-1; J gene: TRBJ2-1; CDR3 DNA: TGCGCCAGCAGCTTTGAGAAGGGGTACAATGAGCAGTTCTTC; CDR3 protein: CASSFEKGYNEQFF
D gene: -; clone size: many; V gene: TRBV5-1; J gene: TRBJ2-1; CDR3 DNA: TGCGCCAGCAGTCAACTACGCACCCCCAATGAGCAGTTCTTC; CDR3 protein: CASSQLRTPNEQFF
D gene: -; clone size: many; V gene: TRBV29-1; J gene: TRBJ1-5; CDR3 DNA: TGCAGCGTTACCGAGAGACCCGCAAGCAATCAGCCCCAGCATTTT; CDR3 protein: CSVTERPASNQPQHF
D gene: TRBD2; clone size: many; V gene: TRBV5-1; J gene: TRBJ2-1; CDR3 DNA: TGCGCCAGCAGCTTCCCCGCTCAACCAGGACTAGCCTCGTCCTACAATGAGCAGTTCTTC; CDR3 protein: CASSFPAQPGLASSYNEQFF
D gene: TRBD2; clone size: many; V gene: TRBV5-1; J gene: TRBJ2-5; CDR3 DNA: TGCGCCAGCAGCCCCGCGGGCGGGGGAGAGACCCAGTACTTC; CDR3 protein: CASSPAGGGETQYF
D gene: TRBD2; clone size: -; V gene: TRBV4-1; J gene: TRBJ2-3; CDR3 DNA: TGCGCCAGCAGCCCCACCAGCTTAGCGGGGCAAAGCACAGATACGCAGTATTTT; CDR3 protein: CASSPTSLAGQSTDTQYF
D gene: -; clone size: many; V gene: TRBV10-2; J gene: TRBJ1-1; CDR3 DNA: TGCGCCAGCAGTGAGTCGACCCTATCAGCTTTCTTT; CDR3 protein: CASSESTLSAFF
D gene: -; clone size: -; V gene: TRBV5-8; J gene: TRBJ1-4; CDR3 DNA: TGTGCCAGCGGCCCTGGGCCCAATGAAAAACTGTTTTTT; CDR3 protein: CASGPGPNEKLFF
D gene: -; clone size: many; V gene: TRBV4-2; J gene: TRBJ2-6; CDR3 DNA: TGTGCCAGCAGCCAAGATATGTACTCTGGGGCCAACGTCCTGACTTTC; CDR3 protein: CASSQDMYSGANVLTF
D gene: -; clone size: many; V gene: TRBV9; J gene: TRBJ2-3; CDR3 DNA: TGTGCCAGCAGCGTCGGAACGACAGGATCGGATACGCAGTATTTT; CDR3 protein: CASSVGTTGSDTQYF
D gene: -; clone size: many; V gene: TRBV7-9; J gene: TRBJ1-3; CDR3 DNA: TGTGCCAGCAGCTTAAACCAGGGAAACACCATATATTTT; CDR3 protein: CASSLNQGNTIYF
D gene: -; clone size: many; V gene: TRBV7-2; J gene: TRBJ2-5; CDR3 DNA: TGTGCCAGCAGCTCCGGGACTGCCGTGGGAGAGACCCAGTACTTC; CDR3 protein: CASSSGTAVGETQYF
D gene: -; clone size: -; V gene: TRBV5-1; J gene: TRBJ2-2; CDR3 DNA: TGCGCCAGCAGCTTGGGTGGTCCTGACACCGGGGAGCTGTTTTTT; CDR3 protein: CASSLGGPDTGELFF
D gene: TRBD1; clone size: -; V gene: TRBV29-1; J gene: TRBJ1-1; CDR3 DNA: TGCAGCGTTGAGAGGGGACAGGGGGCCGTGAACACTGAAGCTTTCTTT; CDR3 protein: CSVERGQGAVNTEAFF
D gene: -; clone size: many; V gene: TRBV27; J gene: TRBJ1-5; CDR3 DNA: TGTGCCAGCACCAAGAATCAGCCCCAGCATTTT; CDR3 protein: CASTKNQPQHF
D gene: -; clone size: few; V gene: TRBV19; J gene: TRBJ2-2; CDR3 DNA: TGTGCCAGTAGTATATTGGTGCCAGGAACCGGGGAGCTGTTTTTT; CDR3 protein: CASSILVPGTGELFF
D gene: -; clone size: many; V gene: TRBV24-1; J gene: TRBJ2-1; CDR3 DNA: TGTGCCACCAGTGATCTCGGCGATGAGCAGTTCTTC; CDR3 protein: CATSDLGDEQFF
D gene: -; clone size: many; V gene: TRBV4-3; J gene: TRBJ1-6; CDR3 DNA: TGCGCCAGCAGCCACGGGCAGGGAAATTCACCCCTCCACTTT; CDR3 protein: CASSHGQGNSPLHF
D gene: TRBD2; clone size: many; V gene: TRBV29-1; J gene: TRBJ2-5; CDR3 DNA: TGCAGCGTTAATCTAGCGGGGGGCGCTTATAAGGGGACCCAGTACTTC; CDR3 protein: CSVNLAGGAYKGTQYF
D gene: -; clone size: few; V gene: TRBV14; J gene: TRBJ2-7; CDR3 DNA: TGTGCCAGCAGCCCAGCAGGAAACTACGAGCAGTACTTC; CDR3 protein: CASSPAGNYEQYF
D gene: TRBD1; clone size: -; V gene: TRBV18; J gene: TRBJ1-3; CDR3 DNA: TGTGCCAGCTCACTCGGACAGGGCAGTGGAAACACCATATATTTT; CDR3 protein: CASSLGQGSGNTIYF
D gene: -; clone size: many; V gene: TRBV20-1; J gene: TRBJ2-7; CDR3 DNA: TGCAGTGCTAGATGGGATTCAGAGCAGTACTTC; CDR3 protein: CSARWDSEQYF
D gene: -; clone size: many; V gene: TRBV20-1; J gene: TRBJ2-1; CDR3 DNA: TGCAGTGCTCCCCGGTTCAGCAATGAGCAGTTCTTC; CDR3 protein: CSAPRFSNEQFF
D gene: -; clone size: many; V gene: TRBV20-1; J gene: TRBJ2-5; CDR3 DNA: TGCAGTGGGTCTCGAGAGACCCAGTACTTC; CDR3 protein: CSGSRETQYF
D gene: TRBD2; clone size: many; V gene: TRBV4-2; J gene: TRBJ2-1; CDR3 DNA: TGTGCCAGCAGCCAAGACGCTAGCGGGGCCTCCTACAATGAGCAGTTCTTC; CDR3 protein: CASSQDASGASYNEQFF
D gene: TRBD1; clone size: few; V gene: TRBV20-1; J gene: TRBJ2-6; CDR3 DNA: TGCAGTGCTAGGCGAGCAGGGGGCTCCTCTGGGGCCAACGTCCTGACTTTC; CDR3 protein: CSARRAGGSSGANVLTF
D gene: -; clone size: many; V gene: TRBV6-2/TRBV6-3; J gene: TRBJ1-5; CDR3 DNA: TGTGCCAGCAGCGGACCGATTAGCAATCAGCCCCAGCATTTT; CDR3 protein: CASSGPISNQPQHF
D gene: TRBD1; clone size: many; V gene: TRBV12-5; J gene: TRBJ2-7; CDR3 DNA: TGTGCTAGTGGTTTGGGGCTGACAGGGGCCTCCTACGAGCAGTACTTC; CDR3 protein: CASGLGLTGASYEQYF
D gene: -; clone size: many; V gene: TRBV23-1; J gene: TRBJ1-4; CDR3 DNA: TGCGCCAGCAGTCAATCTGGGGCTGGACAGAGGACTAATGAAAAACTGTTTTTT; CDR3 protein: CASSQSGAGQRTNEKLFF
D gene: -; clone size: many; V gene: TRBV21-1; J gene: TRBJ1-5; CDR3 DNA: TGTGCCAGCAGCAAAGATGGGACCAGGCATCCTAGCAATCAGCCCCAGCATTTT; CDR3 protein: CASSKDGTRHPSNQPQHF
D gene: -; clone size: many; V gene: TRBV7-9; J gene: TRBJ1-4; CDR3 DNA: TGTGCCAGCAGCTCCAAATGGGCGACTAATGAAAAACTGTTTTTT; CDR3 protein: CASSSKWATNEKLFF
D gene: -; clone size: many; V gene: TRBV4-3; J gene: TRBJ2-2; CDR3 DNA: TGCGCCAGCAGCCAAGGAATACCAGGGGAATCGTGGGGGGAGCTGTTTTTT; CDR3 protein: CASSQGIPGESWGELFF
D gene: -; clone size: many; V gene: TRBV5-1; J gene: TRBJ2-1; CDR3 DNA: TGCGCCAGCAGCTTGATGTCAGGGCTGGGTTCCTACAATGAGCAGTTCTTC; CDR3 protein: CASSLMSGLGSYNEQFF
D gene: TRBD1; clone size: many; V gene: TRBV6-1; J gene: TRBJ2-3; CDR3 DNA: TGTGCCAGCAGTGATGGGGACAGGGGCACAGATACGCAGTATTTT; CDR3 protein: CASSDGDRGTDTQYF
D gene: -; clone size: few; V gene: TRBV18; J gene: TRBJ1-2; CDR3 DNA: TGTGCCAGCTCAGGGCCGCGACCTAACTATGGCTACACCTTC; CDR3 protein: CASSGPRPNYGYTF
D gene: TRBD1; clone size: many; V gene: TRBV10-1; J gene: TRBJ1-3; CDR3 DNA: TGCGCCAGTACCCGGACAGGGGTTATCTTCGGCACCATATATTTT; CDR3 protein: CASTRTGVIFGTIYF
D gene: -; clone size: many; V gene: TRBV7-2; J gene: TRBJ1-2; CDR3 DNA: TGTGCCAGCAGCTCCGAACAGACGGACTATGGCTACACCTTC; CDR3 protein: CASSSEQTDYGYTF
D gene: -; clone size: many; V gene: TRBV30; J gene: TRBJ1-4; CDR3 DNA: TGTGCCTGGAGTGTACTCGGGCCGTTAACGGGAAAACTGTTTTTT; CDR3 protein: CAWSVLGPLTGKLFF
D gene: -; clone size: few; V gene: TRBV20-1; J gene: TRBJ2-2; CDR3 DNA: TGCAGTGCTAAGACGGCGGCCACCGGGGAGCTGTTTTTT; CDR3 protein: CSAKTAATGELFF
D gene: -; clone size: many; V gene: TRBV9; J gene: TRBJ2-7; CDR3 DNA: TGTGCCAGCAGCGTAGGTACGGGGGCCCTCCTAAGGGAGCAGTACTTC; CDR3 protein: CASSVGTGALLREQYF
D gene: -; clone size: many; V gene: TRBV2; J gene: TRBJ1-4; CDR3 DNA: TGTGCCGGTTCCTTCGGGTGGAGTGAAAAACTGTTTTTT; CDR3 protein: CAGSFGWSEKLFF
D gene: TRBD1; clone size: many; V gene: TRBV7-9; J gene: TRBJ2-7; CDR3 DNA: TGTGCCAGCAGGGAAACAGGGGGCGGCGATCCCGAGCAGTACTTC; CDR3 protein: CASRETGGGDPEQYF
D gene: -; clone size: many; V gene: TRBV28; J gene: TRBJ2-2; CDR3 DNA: TGTGCCTTCGGGACACCGAACACCGGGGAGCTGTTTTTT; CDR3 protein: CAFGTPNTGELFF
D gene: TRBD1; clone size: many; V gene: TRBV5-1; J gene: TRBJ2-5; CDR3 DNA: TGCGCCAGCAGCTCCCATCAGACAGGGACCCAAGAGACCCAGTACTTC; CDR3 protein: CASSSHQTGTQETQYF
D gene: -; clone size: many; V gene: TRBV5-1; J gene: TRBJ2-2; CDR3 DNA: TGCGCCAGCAGCTTGGACGGACCCGACACCGGGGAGCTGTTTTTT; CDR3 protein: CASSLDGPDTGELFF
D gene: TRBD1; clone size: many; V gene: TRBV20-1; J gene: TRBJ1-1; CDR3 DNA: TGCAGTGCTAGAGCATACAGGGGGATCGCTGAAGCTTTCTTT; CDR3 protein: CSARAYRGIAEAFF